A selection of T cell receptor beta chains follows, all from one sample in a study of T cell responses to AZD1222 COVID-19 vaccine. Assay: immunoSEQ multiplex PCR; the TCRdb copy retains only in-frame clones and omits some. The table shows about 42,000 clones, with over 80% occurring only once. Sequenced material: peripheral blood, taken 28 days after the second AZD1222 dose. The origin of the receptors is an adult who received the AZD1222 COVID-19 vaccine. Both conserved end residues are part of each CDR3. D genes are given only for firm matches. Rows give clone size only sometimes, using once, few, many, or a class for an expanded clone.

TGTGCCAGCAGTTTTCCCCGACCAGGGTATAGCAATCAGCCCCAGCATTTT	CASSFPRPGYSNQPQHF	TRBV27	TRBJ1-5	.	.
TGTGCCAGTAGTGACCGTCAAGTTCACTACGAGCAGTACTTC	CASSDRQVHYEQYF	TRBV19	TRBJ2-7	.	.
TGTGCCAGTTGCCCGAAGAACACCGGGGAGCTGTTTTTT	CASCPKNTGELFF	TRBV19	TRBJ2-2	.	.
TGTGCCAGCAGTCCGAGGACGGTTTATAATTCACCCCTCCACTTT	CASSPRTVYNSPLHF	TRBV28	TRBJ1-6	.	.
TGTGCCAGCAGCGCTGGGAGGGGAGGGGCCGACACTGAAGCTTTCTTT	CASSAGRGGADTEAFF	TRBV5-4	TRBJ1-1	.	.
TGTGCCAGCAGTGAGTGGGCAGGGGTGGGCACTGAAGCTTTCTTT	CASSEWAGVGTEAFF	TRBV2	TRBJ1-1	few	.
TGTGCCAGCAGTTTATCGGGGACTAGCGGCCACCAAGAGACCCAGTACTTC	CASSLSGTSGHQETQYF	TRBV27	TRBJ2-5	.	TRBD2
TGTGCCAGCAGTTACCAGGAGAGATCTGGAAACACCATATATTTT	CASSYQERSGNTIYF	TRBV6-5	TRBJ1-3	.	.
TGCGCCAGCAGCTTGGAGGGAGGGATTTTTCGGCTTTCGGGTCCAGAGACCCAGTACTTC	CASSLEGGIFRLSGPETQYF	TRBV5-1	TRBJ2-5	.	TRBD2
TGTGCCAGCAGCGAAGTAGCCTATGGCTACACCTTC	CASSEVAYGYTF	TRBV2	TRBJ1-2	once	.
TGTGCCAGCAGCGTAGAGTCTGGTTGGACAGGGGGCGAAAAAACGGAAGCTTTCTTT	CASSVESGWTGGEKTEAFF	TRBV9	TRBJ1-1	.	TRBD1
TGTGCCAGCGGGACATCGGACAGGGGCGAGCAGTACTTC	CASGTSDRGEQYF	TRBV9	TRBJ2-7	.	TRBD1
TGTGCCAGTAGTATTGGAGGCGGAACCTACGAGCAGTACTTC	CASSIGGGTYEQYF	TRBV19	TRBJ2-7	.	.
TGTGCCATCGCCGAAGCGAACACCGGGGAGCTGTTTTTT	CAIAEANTGELFF	TRBV19	TRBJ2-2	.	.
TGTGCCAGCAGCCAGGTACAGGGGAACTATGGCTACACCTTC	CASSQVQGNYGYTF	TRBV14	TRBJ1-2	.	TRBD1
TGTGCCAGCAGCTTAGACGTCGGGTTCTATGGCTACACCTTC	CASSLDVGFYGYTF	TRBV7-9	TRBJ1-2	.	.
TGTGCCAGCAGCTTACCGTCACACGCAGTGGGAGATACGCAGTATTTT	CASSLPSHAVGDTQYF	TRBV7-2	TRBJ2-3	.	.